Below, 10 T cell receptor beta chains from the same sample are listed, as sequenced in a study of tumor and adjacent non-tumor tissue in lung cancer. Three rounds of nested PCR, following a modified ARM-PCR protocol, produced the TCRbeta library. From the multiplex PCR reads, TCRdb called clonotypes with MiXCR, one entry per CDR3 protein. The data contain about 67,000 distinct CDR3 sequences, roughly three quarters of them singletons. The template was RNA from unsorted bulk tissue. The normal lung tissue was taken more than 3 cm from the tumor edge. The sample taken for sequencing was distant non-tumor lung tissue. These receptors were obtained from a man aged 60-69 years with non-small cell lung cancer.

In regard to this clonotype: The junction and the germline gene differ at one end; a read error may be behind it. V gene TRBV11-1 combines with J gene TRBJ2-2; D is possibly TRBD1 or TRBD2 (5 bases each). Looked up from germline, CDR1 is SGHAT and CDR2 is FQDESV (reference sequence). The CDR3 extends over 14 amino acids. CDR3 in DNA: TGTGCGAGCAGCTATACTAGTGGTACCCGGGACCTGTTTTTT. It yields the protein CASSYTSGTRDLFF.

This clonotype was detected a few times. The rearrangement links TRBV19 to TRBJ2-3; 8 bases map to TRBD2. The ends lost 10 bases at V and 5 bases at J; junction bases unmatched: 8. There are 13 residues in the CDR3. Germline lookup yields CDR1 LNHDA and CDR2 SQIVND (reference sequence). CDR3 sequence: CATSGSSVDTQYF. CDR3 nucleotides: TGTGCCACAAGCGGGAGCTCTGTAGATACGCAGTATTTT.

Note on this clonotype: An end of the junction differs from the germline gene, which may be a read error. CDR3 in amino acids: CASSDEGGEPGQPQHF. The CDR3 coding sequence is TGCGCCAGCAGTGATGAGGGAGGGGAGCCGGGTCAGCCCCAGCACTTT. The rearrangement uses TRBV10-2 and TRBJ1-5; maybe TRBD1 (5 bases). The germline V gene encodes CDR1 WSHSY and CDR2 SAAADI. CDR3 size: 16 residues.

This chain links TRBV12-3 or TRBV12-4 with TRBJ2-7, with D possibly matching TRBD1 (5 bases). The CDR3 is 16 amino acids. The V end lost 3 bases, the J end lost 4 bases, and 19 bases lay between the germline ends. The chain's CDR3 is CASSLHPGLGYYEQYF. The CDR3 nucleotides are TGTGCCAGCAGTTTGCACCCAGGGCTGGGGTATTACGAGCAGTACTTC.

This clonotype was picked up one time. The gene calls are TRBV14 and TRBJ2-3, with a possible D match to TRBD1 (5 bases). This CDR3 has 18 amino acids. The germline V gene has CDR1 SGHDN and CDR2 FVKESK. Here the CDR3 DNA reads TGTGTCAGGAGCCAAATGGGGCTTGGAGTTGCAGACACAGATACGCAGTATTTT. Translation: CVRSQMGLGVADTDTQYF.

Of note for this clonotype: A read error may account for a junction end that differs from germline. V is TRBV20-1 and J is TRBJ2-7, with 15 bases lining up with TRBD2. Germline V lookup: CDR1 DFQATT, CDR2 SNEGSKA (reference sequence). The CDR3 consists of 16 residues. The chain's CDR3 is CSTRGLAGGRQYEQYF. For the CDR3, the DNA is TGCAGTACTAGAGGACTAGCGGGAGGGAGACAGTATGAGCAGTACTTC.

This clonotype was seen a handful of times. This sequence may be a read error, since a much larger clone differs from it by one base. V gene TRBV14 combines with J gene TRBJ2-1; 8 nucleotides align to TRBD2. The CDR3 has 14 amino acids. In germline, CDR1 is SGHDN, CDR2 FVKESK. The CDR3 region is CTSSLGTRGNEQFF. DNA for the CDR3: TGTACCAGCAGCCTGGGGACTAGAGGAAATGAGCAGTTCTTC. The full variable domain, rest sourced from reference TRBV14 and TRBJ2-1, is EAGVTQFPSHSVIEKGQTVTLRCDPISGHDNLYWYRRVMGKEIKFLLHFVKESKQDESGMPNNRFLAERTGGTYSTLKVQPAELEDSGVYFCTSSLGTRGNEQFFGPGTRLTVL.

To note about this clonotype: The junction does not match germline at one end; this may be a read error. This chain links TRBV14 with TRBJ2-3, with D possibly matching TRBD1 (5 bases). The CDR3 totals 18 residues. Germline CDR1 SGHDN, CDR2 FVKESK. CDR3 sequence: CASSQMGLGVTDTYTQYF. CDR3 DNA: TGTGCCAGCAGCCAAATGGGGCTTGGAGTCACAGACACATATACGCAGTATTTT.

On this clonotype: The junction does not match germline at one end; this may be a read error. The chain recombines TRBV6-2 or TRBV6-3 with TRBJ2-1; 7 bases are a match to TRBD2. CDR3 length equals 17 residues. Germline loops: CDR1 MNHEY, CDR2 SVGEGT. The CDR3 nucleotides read TGTGTCAGCAGTTACGATATACGCGGGAGTTTCCCCCCTGAGCTGTTCTTC. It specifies CVSSYDIRGSFPPELFF.

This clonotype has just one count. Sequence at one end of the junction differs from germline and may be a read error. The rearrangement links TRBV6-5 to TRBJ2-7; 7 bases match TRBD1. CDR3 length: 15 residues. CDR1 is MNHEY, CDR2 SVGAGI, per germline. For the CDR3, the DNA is TGTGCCAGTAGTTACGTGGCTGGACAGGTTTACGAGCAGTACTTC. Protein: CASSYVAGQVYEQYF.